This TCR beta chain was identified during a study of preoperative IRX-2 immunotherapy in early breast cancer. This table comes from immunoSEQ multiplex PCR, and its TCRdb copy is limited to in-frame clones, with some not included. This table has around 28,000 clones, about 90% appearing once. The CDR3 contains 12 residues. The V gene lost 8 bases and the J gene lost 5 bases, with 12 bases spanning the gap. Germline V gene data show CDR1 as SNHLY and CDR2 as FYNNEI. Treatment described: preoperative locoregional IRX-2 cytokine immunotherapy. This phase Ib study tested locoregional IRX-2 cytokine immunotherapy given before surgery.

The TCR was taken from a human donor with breast cancer. The V call is TRBV2, the J call TRBJ2-5; TRBD2 is a possible D gene (6 bases). Sample acquisition took place from a patient treated with IRX-2 immunotherapy. CDR3 amino acids: CASSSVGETQYF. The CDR3 DNA reads as TGTGCCAGCTCTAGCGTTGGGGAGACCCAGTACTTC.